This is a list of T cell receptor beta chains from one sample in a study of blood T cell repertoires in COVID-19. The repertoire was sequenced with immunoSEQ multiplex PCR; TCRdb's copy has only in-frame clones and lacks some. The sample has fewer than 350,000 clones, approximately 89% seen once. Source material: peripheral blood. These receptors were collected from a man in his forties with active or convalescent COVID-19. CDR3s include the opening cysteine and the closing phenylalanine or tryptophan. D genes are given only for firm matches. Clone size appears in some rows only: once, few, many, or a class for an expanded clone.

CDR3nt: TGTGCCAGCAGCTCCCGGACAGGAAGGAGCACTGAAGCTTTCTTT
CDR3aa: CASSSRTGRSTEAFF
abundance: -
d_gene: TRBD1
v_gene: TRBV11-2
j_gene: TRBJ1-1

CDR3nt: TGCGCCAGCAGTGAGTCGAGAGCGGGGATTAGCACAGATACGCAGTATTTT
CDR3aa: CASSESRAGISTDTQYF
abundance: -
d_gene: TRBD2
v_gene: TRBV10-1
j_gene: TRBJ2-3

CDR3nt: TGTGCCAGCAGCCCCCGGACAGGTGAGAACACTGAAGCTTTCTTT
CDR3aa: CASSPRTGENTEAFF
abundance: -
d_gene: TRBD1
v_gene: TRBV9
j_gene: TRBJ1-1

CDR3nt: TGTGCCAGCAGCCAAGAACGGACAGGGTGGGGCGGTCAGCCCCAGCATTTT
CDR3aa: CASSQERTGWGGQPQHF
abundance: -
d_gene: TRBD1
v_gene: TRBV4-2
j_gene: TRBJ1-5

CDR3nt: TGTGCCAGCAGCTCACAGACTAGCGGGAGGGAAGAGACCCAGTACTTC
CDR3aa: CASSSQTSGREETQYF
abundance: -
d_gene: TRBD2
v_gene: TRBV7-2
j_gene: TRBJ2-5

CDR3nt: TGTGCCAGTAGATCGCCCCCCGCCGGGGACACCAGATTC
CDR3aa: CASRSPPAGDTRF
abundance: -
d_gene: -
v_gene: TRBV19
j_gene: TRBJ1-2

CDR3nt: TGTGCCAGTCAGCAGGGGGCGAATTCACCCCTCCACTTT
CDR3aa: CASQQGANSPLHF
abundance: -
d_gene: TRBD1
v_gene: TRBV19
j_gene: TRBJ1-6

CDR3nt: TGCGCCAGCAGCCAACTTGGGGCGTGGGAGCAGTACTTC
CDR3aa: CASSQLGAWEQYF
abundance: -
d_gene: -
v_gene: TRBV4-1
j_gene: TRBJ2-7

CDR3nt: TGCAGCGGGTCCGGGACTAGTCTAAATGAGCAGTTCTTC
CDR3aa: CSGSGTSLNEQFF
abundance: -
d_gene: TRBD2
v_gene: TRBV29-1
j_gene: TRBJ2-1

CDR3nt: TGTGCCAGCAGTCCTAGAAGCTCCTATAATTCACCCCTCCACTTT
CDR3aa: CASSPRSSYNSPLHF
abundance: once
d_gene: -
v_gene: TRBV27
j_gene: TRBJ1-6

CDR3nt: TGTGCCAGCTCACCCAAGACAGGGGCAAATGGCTACACCTTC
CDR3aa: CASSPKTGANGYTF
abundance: -
d_gene: TRBD1
v_gene: TRBV18
j_gene: TRBJ1-2

CDR3nt: TGTGCCTGGAGATCCCAAGGGGGCCGTGGAAACACCATATATTTT
CDR3aa: CAWRSQGGRGNTIYF
abundance: -
d_gene: TRBD1
v_gene: TRBV30
j_gene: TRBJ1-3

CDR3nt: TGCGCCAGCAGCCCCCAGACAGGGAATAACTATGGCTACACCTTC
CDR3aa: CASSPQTGNNYGYTF
abundance: -
d_gene: TRBD1
v_gene: TRBV4-1
j_gene: TRBJ1-2

CDR3nt: TGTGCCAGCAGCCCCCAGGGTGGGTACCAAGAGACCCAGTACTTC
CDR3aa: CASSPQGGYQETQYF
abundance: -
d_gene: -
v_gene: TRBV5-4
j_gene: TRBJ2-5

CDR3nt: TGTGCCAGCAGCACGAGGACAGGCCTTAGCAATCAGCCCCAGCATTTT
CDR3aa: CASSTRTGLSNQPQHF
abundance: -
d_gene: -
v_gene: TRBV21-1
j_gene: TRBJ1-5

CDR3nt: TGTGCCAGCAGCCTGGGACAGCCTCCCGTCCTGACTTTC
CDR3aa: CASSLGQPPVLTF
abundance: -
d_gene: TRBD1
v_gene: TRBV5-6
j_gene: TRBJ2-6

CDR3nt: TGTGCCAGCAGCGTAGGGGGCCTCTCCTACAATGAGCAGTTCTTC
CDR3aa: CASSVGGLSYNEQFF
abundance: -
d_gene: -
v_gene: TRBV9
j_gene: TRBJ2-1

CDR3nt: TGTGCCAGCAGCCAAGCTCCTAGCGGTGAGACCCAGTACTTC
CDR3aa: CASSQAPSGETQYF
abundance: -
d_gene: TRBD2
v_gene: TRBV3-1/TRBV3-2
j_gene: TRBJ2-5

CDR3nt: TGTGCCAGTAGTAAGGCAAGACAGGGAGGTTCCCAGCCCCAGCATTTT
CDR3aa: CASSKARQGGSQPQHF
abundance: -
d_gene: TRBD1
v_gene: TRBV19
j_gene: TRBJ1-5

CDR3nt: TGTGCCAGCAGTCATAGCCGAGCCGGCCTTAACGGCTACACCTTC
CDR3aa: CASSHSRAGLNGYTF
abundance: -
d_gene: -
v_gene: TRBV9
j_gene: TRBJ1-2

CDR3nt: TGTGCCAGCAGGCCTCAAGGGTACGGAGGGGAGACCCAGTACTTC
CDR3aa: CASRPQGYGGETQYF
abundance: -
d_gene: -
v_gene: TRBV25-1
j_gene: TRBJ2-5

CDR3nt: TGTGCCAGCAGCCCCCAGACTAGCGGGTACGAGCAGTACTTC
CDR3aa: CASSPQTSGYEQYF
abundance: -
d_gene: TRBD2
v_gene: TRBV4-2
j_gene: TRBJ2-7

CDR3nt: TGTGCCAGCTCACCATCTAGCGGGAGGAGCAACACCGGGGAGCTGTTTTTT
CDR3aa: CASSPSSGRSNTGELFF
abundance: -
d_gene: TRBD2
v_gene: TRBV18
j_gene: TRBJ2-2

CDR3nt: TGTGCCACCAGTGATTACGAACGGGCGGGGGTAGAGACCCAGTACTTC
CDR3aa: CATSDYERAGVETQYF
abundance: -
d_gene: TRBD2
v_gene: TRBV24-1
j_gene: TRBJ2-5

CDR3nt: TGTGCCAGCAGTGAGGGCTCCGGAAATCGGCAGTTCTTC
CDR3aa: CASSEGSGNRQFF
abundance: -
d_gene: -
v_gene: TRBV2
j_gene: TRBJ2-1

CDR3nt: TGCAGCGTTGTCCTAGCGGGGCTCTACGACGAGCAGTACTTC
CDR3aa: CSVVLAGLYDEQYF
abundance: -
d_gene: TRBD2
v_gene: TRBV29-1
j_gene: TRBJ2-7

CDR3nt: TGCGCCAGCAAAGGCCTCGACAGGGTCGTGAACACTGAAGCTTTCTTT
CDR3aa: CASKGLDRVVNTEAFF
abundance: -
d_gene: TRBD1
v_gene: TRBV5-1
j_gene: TRBJ1-1

CDR3nt: TGTGCCAGCAGTGCAGGGGAATATGGCTACACCTTC
CDR3aa: CASSAGEYGYTF
abundance: few
d_gene: -
v_gene: TRBV2
j_gene: TRBJ1-2

CDR3nt: TGTGCCAGCAGCCGGGGGGCTGGCGTTGACACTGAAGCTTTCTTT
CDR3aa: CASSRGAGVDTEAFF
abundance: -
d_gene: -
v_gene: TRBV6-5
j_gene: TRBJ1-1

CDR3nt: TGTGCCAGCAGTTTATCGATCCTAGTCTACGAGCAGTACTTC
CDR3aa: CASSLSILVYEQYF
abundance: -
d_gene: -
v_gene: TRBV27
j_gene: TRBJ2-7

CDR3nt: TGTGCCAGCAGCCCCGGACTAGCGGTCAACTCGGCGGGGAATGAGCAGTTCTTC
CDR3aa: CASSPGLAVNSAGNEQFF
abundance: -
d_gene: TRBD2
v_gene: TRBV5-8
j_gene: TRBJ2-1

CDR3nt: TGTGCCAGCAGCCCCCCCACGGGTACGCAGTATTTT
CDR3aa: CASSPPTGTQYF
abundance: -
d_gene: -
v_gene: TRBV7-6
j_gene: TRBJ2-3

CDR3nt: TGTGCCAGCAGCTCATGGACAGACTACGAGCAGTACTTC
CDR3aa: CASSSWTDYEQYF
abundance: -
d_gene: -
v_gene: TRBV7-2
j_gene: TRBJ2-7

CDR3nt: TGTGCCAGCAGCGTAGAAAGAGGGAGGAATGAAAAACTGTTTTTT
CDR3aa: CASSVERGRNEKLFF
abundance: -
d_gene: -
v_gene: TRBV9
j_gene: TRBJ1-4

CDR3nt: TGTGCCAGCAGCACCGGGACTAGCGGGGCTGGGGGCGAGACCCAGTACTTC
CDR3aa: CASSTGTSGAGGETQYF
abundance: -
d_gene: TRBD2
v_gene: TRBV2
j_gene: TRBJ2-5